This TCR beta chain was recorded in a study of PD-1 blockade in classical Hodgkin lymphoma (dated by TCRdb to about 2020). Looking at the study overall: Nivolumab dosing was 3 mg/kg intravenously every 2 weeks, continuing until either disease progression or unacceptable toxicity. A peripheral blood immune signature of response to PD-1 blockade in classical Hodgkin lymphoma was defined using TCR beta sequencing and CyTOF.

The research as a whole found: Among trial patients, those achieving complete response had baseline diversity similar to that of newly diagnosed patients, while diversity was significantly lower in partial responders and progressors. By C4D1, a significant rise was seen in CD4+ TCR diversity but not in CD8+ TCR diversity (p=0.0027 vs p=0.16), and the rise was most apparent among complete responders (p=0.02). The study was limited to a single clinical trial cohort, and causes of repertoire differences, possibly disease activity or prior therapy, remained undefined. Baseline TCR diversity was reported to be lower in newly diagnosed patients than in healthy donors, and even lower in relapsed/refractory patients. Patients starting nivolumab less than 1 year after ASCT had lower diversity and were excluded from later analyses to avoid confounding by immune reconstitution.

Genomic DNA was isolated using the Qiagen DNeasy kit from unsorted PBMCs as well as from negatively selected CD4+ and CD8+ fractions. Amplification of TCR beta CDR3 regions was done by immunoSEQ multiplex PCR with primers that anneal to V and J segments. A synthetic immune receptor repertoire was used to minimize amplification bias, and any residual bias was removed computationally once sequencing was done. The published analysis was carried out like this. Custom Python scripts were used to quantify repertoire diversity as the Shannon entropy index. Unsorted, CD4+ and CD8+ repertoires were examined separately, except in combined analyses, for which CD4+ and CD8+ sequences were merged in silico. Clonal expansion was defined as at least a 2-fold frequency increase after treatment relative to C1D1, with a pseudocount of 0.5 for undetected baseline clones. Singleton clones were defined as clones with 0 or 1 copy at C1D1, and non-singleton clones were defined as clones with 2 or more copies. By matching protein sequences in sorted samples from the same patient, clones expanded in unsorted samples were annotated as CD4+, CD8+ or unknown. Wilcoxon tests on paired samples were used to test diversity changes from C1D1 to C4D1. What TCRdb holds here is the immuneACCESS table cut down to in-frame rearrangements. Part of the clones is not present; checked against another copy, under half of the missing clones reflect an unresolved V gene, and the others are unexplained. V, J and clone size are taken as reported in that table, and D and trimming were inferred from the DNA itself. Across this sample there are about 45,000 clones, with around three quarters seen only once. The ten largest clones capture 2.8% of the sample.

The time point label of this sample denotes: cycle 2 day 1 (C2D1) of nivolumab. All trial patients had relapsed after autologous stem cell transplantation, with cohorts A, B and C differing in prior brentuximab vedotin exposure. A total of roughly 57 patients with relapsed/refractory classical Hodgkin lymphoma made up the trial cohort, and each patient's best overall response was complete response, partial response or progressive disease. Single-agent nivolumab was administered to trial patients in the multi-cohort phase II CheckMate 205 trial. An independent review committee assessed best overall response by applying the 2007 International Working Group response criteria. Trial PBMCs were obtained immediately prior to nivolumab initiation (C1D1) and on therapy at cycle 2 day 1 and cycle 4 day 1. After peripheral blood was drawn into 8 mL Vacutainer Cell Preparation Tubes, PBMCs were isolated by centrifugation and then cryopreserved.

From its cysteine to its phenylalanine, the CDR3 spans 15 amino acids. Just CDR3 DNA is preserved here, 45 bases in frame from base 1. Here V drops 5 bases and J drops 2 bases, and the junction holds 6 bases not matched to any gene. Taken from the germline V gene, the CDR1 and CDR2 loops are SGHTA and FQGTGA. This clone was counted once. Its antigen remains unidentified. Per-nucleotide qualities are absent, and no much larger clonotype sits a single base away. The source material was peripheral blood mononuclear cells (PBMCs), sampled before the second cycle of nivolumab. Here the chain combines TRBV7-3 and TRBJ2-7, with 10 bases matching TRBD2. The sequence was obtained from a human donor with classical Hodgkin lymphoma. The sequenced DNA: TGTGCCAGCAGCCAAGGACTAGCGGCCGCCTACGAGCAGTACTTC. Translated, it reads CASSQGLAAAYEQYF.